This TCR beta chain was obtained from a study of T cells in Graves' hyperthyroidism and ophthalmopathy. Study findings and constraints: Onset of ophthalmopathy came a median approximately 6.8 months after the model predicted it.

Aged 18 to 65, the patients had hyperthyroidism that was newly diagnosed and had lasted under 2 months. Diagnoses were made from clinical symptoms, serum measures (thyroxine and TRAb), thyroid ultrasound and orbital computed tomography. When hyperthyroidism was first diagnosed, the blood sample was taken, preceding any ophthalmopathy symptoms. Amplified regions were TCR beta CDR3 sequences from RNA transcripts. The HTBI set primed first-round TCR CDR3 RT-PCR. TCRdb reprocessed the multiplex PCR reads via MiXCR and lists one record per CDR3 protein. Of some 150,000 distinct CDR3 sequences listed, around 21% are singletons. In its sample, this clonotype was seen many times. Its antigen is as yet unknown. The sequenced sample was blood. This TCR was recovered from a woman in her 50s with Graves' hyperthyroidism that later progressed to Graves' ophthalmopathy.

The CDR3, as DNA: TGCGCCAGCAGCTTGGAAGGGACAGGGGGGGCCGAAGATACGCAGTATTTT. Translation gives CASSLEGTGGAEDTQYF. The chain uses TRBV5-1 and TRBJ2-3; 11 nucleotides align to TRBD1. Germline trimming cut 0 bases from V and 5 bases from J; bases unmatched to any gene: 8. Germline V gene data show CDR1 as SGHRS and CDR2 as YFSETQ. The CDR3 sequence is 17 residues long.